This passage covers 28 T cell receptor beta chains from one sample sequenced in a study of T cell responses to AZD1222 COVID-19 vaccine. Sequenced by immunoSEQ multiplex PCR; TCRdb stores in-frame clones only, minus some. Of approximately 120,000 clones listed, around nine tenths are singletons. This material consisted of peripheral blood, taken on day 0 of AZD1222 vaccination. Receptors originate from an adult in good health.

The gene calls are TRBV9 and TRBJ2-1; 10 positions match TRBD1. Trimming at V came to 4 bases and at J to 10 bases, leaving 11 bases not matched to a gene. This CDR3 region has 15 residues. Germline V gene sequence: CDR1 SGDLS, CDR2 YYNGEE. In DNA, the CDR3 is TGTGCCAGCAGCTCGGTCGGGACAGGGGTCAGGGAGCAGTTCTTC. Its protein is CASSSVGTGVREQFF. The variable domain in full, with the rest retrieved from reference TRBV9 and TRBJ2-1, is DSGVTQTPKHLITATGQRVTLRCSPRSGDLSVYWYQQSLDQGLQFLIQYYNGEERAKGNILERFSAQQFPDLHSELNLSSLELGDSALYFCASSSVGTGVREQFFGPGTRLTVL.

This chain links TRBV12-5 with TRBJ2-2; D is possibly TRBD1 (6 bases). Germline lookup yields CDR1 LGHNT and CDR2 FRNRAP. CDR3 length: 16 residues. The V end was cut by 7 bases, the J end by 4 bases, with 19 bases between. Here the CDR3 reads CASALVAGAITGELFF. In DNA form, the CDR3 reads TGTGCTAGTGCCCTGGTGGCAGGGGCCATCACCGGGGAGCTGTTTTTT.

The chain joins TRBV5-1 to TRBJ1-1; D perhaps matches TRBD1 (5 bases). Germline CDR1 is SGHRS and CDR2 is YFSETQ. Trimming took off 4 bases at V and 1 base at J, with 11 bases between the two ends. The CDR3 sequence is 14 residues long. CDR3 coding DNA: TGCGCCAGCAGCCCGGGACTGCCGAACACTGAAGCTTTCTTT. Translation gives CASSPGLPNTEAFF.

This chain connects TRBV6-1 to TRBJ2-7; D possibly uses TRBD1 or TRBD2 (6 bases each). The CDR3 loop spans 14 amino acids. CDR1 is MNHNS, CDR2 SASEGT, per germline. V was cut by 1 base and J by 9 bases, with 16 bases left in between. The CDR3 DNA reads TGTGCCAGCAGTGAAGAAGGGGGGACGCGATCGCAGTACTTC. It encodes CASSEEGGTRSQYF.

This rearrangement joins TRBV28 to TRBJ2-4; D is unclear. CDR1 is MDHEN, CDR2 SYDVKM, per germline. Deletions cut 2 bases from V and 0 bases from J, with 5 bases between. CDR3 length equals 14 residues. The CDR3 sequence is CASSLGIAKNIQYF. CDR3 bases: TGTGCCAGCAGTTTAGGAATAGCCAAAAACATTCAGTACTTC.

The rearrangement joins TRBV7-9 to TRBJ2-7; D possibly corresponds to TRBD1 (5 bases). V was pared by 5 bases and J by 2 bases, with 10 bases between. Germline loops: CDR1 SEHNR, CDR2 FQNEAQ (reference sequence). The CDR3 sequence is 13 residues long. CDR3 in amino acids: CASSQQAPYEQYF. The CDR3 nucleotides read TGTGCCAGCAGCCAACAGGCGCCCTACGAGCAGTACTTC. The entire variable domain, with the rest obtained from reference TRBV7-9 and TRBJ2-7, is as follows: DTGVSQNPRHKITKRGQNVTFRCDPISEHNRLYWYRQTLGQGPEFLTYFQNEAQLEKSRLLSDRFSAERPKGSFSTLEIQRTEQGDSAMYLCASSQQAPYEQYFGPGTRLTVT.

The gene calls are TRBV19 and TRBJ2-2; D gene unclear. The V gene's germline CDR1 is LNHDA and CDR2 SQIVND (reference sequence). The CDR3 is 16 amino acids. V dropped 5 bases and J dropped 6 bases, with 19 bases sitting between them. The CDR3 spells CASSPPPPVGSGELFF. DNA for the CDR3: TGTGCCAGTAGTCCCCCGCCCCCCGTGGGGTCCGGGGAGCTGTTTTTT. Filled out from reference TRBV19 and TRBJ2-2, the complete variable domain reads DGGITQSPKYLFRKEGQNVTLSCEQNLNHDAMYWYRQDPGQGLRLIYYSQIVNDFQKGDIAEGYSVSREKKESFPLTVTSAQKNPTAFYLCASSPPPPVGSGELFFGEGSRLTVL.

The rearrangement links TRBV19 to TRBJ1-6; TRBD1 agrees at 9 bases. CDR1 and CDR2 (germline): LNHDA, SQIVND (reference sequence). After removal of 6 bases from V and 9 bases from J, the junction contained 9 bases not matched to a gene. The CDR3 is 15 residues long. The chain's CDR3 is CASRPDRGLGSPLHF. In DNA, the CDR3 is TGTGCCAGTAGACCGGACAGGGGTTTGGGTTCACCCCTCCACTTT.

The chain is built from TRBV18 and TRBJ2-7; 8 nucleotides match TRBD1. Trimming took 2 bases from V and 3 from J; bases not matched to a gene: 12. Germline loops: CDR1 KGHSH, CDR2 LQKENI. The CDR3 runs to 17 residues. CDR3 DNA: TGTGCCAGCTCACCAACGGTGGGACAGGATGGAGGCTACGAGCAGTACTTC. It translates to CASSPTVGQDGGYEQYF.

The chain uses TRBV29-1 and TRBJ1-3; D might be TRBD1 (6 bases). The V gene's germline CDR1 is SQVTM and CDR2 ANQGSEA. The CDR3 has 14 amino acids. The germline V and J ends were trimmed by 6 bases and 0 bases, with 12 bases remaining between them. Here the CDR3 DNA reads TGCAGCGTACGTAGGGGGGACTCTGGAAACACCATATATTTT. This translates into CSVRRGDSGNTIYF.

This clone was seen only a few times. The chain has TRBV21-1 and TRBJ2-1; the tabulated D call, TRBD2, remains unverified against the DNA. TRBV21-1 is deemed a pseudogene. This CDR3 is built from 15 residues. DNA for the CDR3: TGTGCCAGCAGCCAAATGGGGGGACCCAACAATGAGCAGTTCTTC. Its translation: CASSQMGGPNNEQFF.

The chain joins TRBV27 to TRBJ1-1; D is perhaps TRBD1 (5 bases). Trimming took off 3 bases at V and 1 base at J, with 15 bases between the two ends. The CDR3 loop spans 16 amino acids. The germline gives CDR1 MNHEY, CDR2 SMNVEV (reference sequence). In nucleotides, the CDR3 is TGTGCCAGCAGTTTGAGGGCGGGACGGGGGAACACTGAAGCTTTCTTT. Translated, it gives CASSLRAGRGNTEAFF.

V usage is TRBV14 and J usage is TRBJ2-5, with D unresolved. V shed 0 bases and J shed 4 bases, with 0 bases lying between them. Per germline, CDR1 SGHDN and CDR2 FVKESK. CDR3 length: 11 residues. The CDR3 DNA sequence: TGTGCCAGCAGCCAAGAAGAGACCCAGTACTTC. Protein sequence: CASSQEETQYF.

This clone appeared a single time. V is TRBV3-1 (or the pseudogene TRBV3-2) and J is TRBJ2-6; no reliable D call. The CDR3 runs 12 residues. Trimming left V 5 bases short and J 12 bases short, with 11 bases between. Germline lookup yields CDR1 LGHDT and CDR2 YNNKEL (reference sequence). In DNA form, the CDR3 reads TGTGCCAGCAGCGGAGTCGACGGCGTCCTGACTTTC. Its translation: CASSGVDGVLTF.

V is TRBV3-1 (or the pseudogene TRBV3-2) and J is TRBJ1-6; no definite D call. Germline V gives CDR1 LGHDT, CDR2 YNNKEL (reference sequence). V dropped 8 bases and J dropped 10 bases, with 30 bases sitting between them. CDR3 length: 18 amino acids. This chain's CDR3 is CASRLTADPKYLRSPLHF. The CDR3 DNA reads as TGTGCCAGCCGTCTAACCGCGGATCCTAAATACCTGAGGTCACCCCTCCACTTT.

This clone appeared a few times. The chain couples TRBV11-2 to TRBJ1-1; a possible D gene is TRBD1 (6 bases). The CDR3 totals 16 residues. Trimming left V 4 bases short and J 4 bases short, with 19 bases between. Germline CDR1 SGHAT, CDR2 FQNNGV. CDR3 protein: CASSSGDTLGSTEAFF. DNA for the CDR3: TGTGCCAGCAGCTCGGGGGACACCCTCGGGAGCACTGAAGCTTTCTTT.

The genes are TRBV9 and TRBJ2-7; no definite D call. V lost 3 bases, J lost 3 bases, and 10 bases lay in between. CDR3 length equals 13 residues. CDR1 is SGDLS, CDR2 YYNGEE, per germline. CDR3 sequence: CASSAGSYYEQYF. The CDR3 DNA reads as TGTGCCAGCAGCGCGGGCAGCTACTACGAGCAGTACTTC.

This clone was detected a few times. The chain has TRBV5-4 and TRBJ2-1; 9 bases fit TRBD2. The CDR3 contains 15 residues. Looked up from germline, CDR1 is SGHNT and CDR2 is YYREEE (reference sequence). Trimming at V came to 0 bases and at J to 9 bases, leaving 7 bases not matched to a gene. The CDR3 loop is CASSLVAGGPGEQFF. CDR3 sequence (DNA): TGTGCCAGCAGCTTGGTTGCGGGAGGGCCCGGTGAGCAGTTCTTC.

The V gene is TRBV19, the J gene TRBJ1-1, with D hard to call. Germline-derived CDR1 and CDR2 are LNHDA and SQIVND (reference sequence). V was shortened by 4 bases and J by 0 bases, with 6 bases between the two germline ends. The CDR3 spans 13 residues. In DNA form, the CDR3 reads TGTGCCAGTAGTACGAGGGTGAACACTGAAGCTTTCTTT. Amino acids: CASSTRVNTEAFF.

J is TRBJ2-1 and V is TRBV9; perhaps TRBD2 as D (6 bases). The germline V gene has CDR1 SGDLS and CDR2 YYNGEE. This CDR3 has 15 residues. Trimming removed 4 bases from V and 6 bases from J, with 17 bases in between. The CDR3 here is CASSPGMGSGNEQFF. CDR3 sequence (DNA): TGTGCCAGCAGCCCCGGGATGGGTAGCGGCAATGAGCAGTTCTTC. Complete variable domain (other parts from reference TRBV9 and TRBJ2-1): DSGVTQTPKHLITATGQRVTLRCSPRSGDLSVYWYQQSLDQGLQFLIQYYNGEERAKGNILERFSAQQFPDLHSELNLSSLELGDSALYFCASSPGMGSGNEQFFGPGTRLTVL.

The V gene is TRBV6-1, the J gene TRBJ1-6, with a weak D call TRBD1 (5 bases). V was clipped by 2 bases and J by 3 bases, with 11 bases between them. Germline CDR1 reads MNHNS; CDR2 reads SASEGT. This CDR3 is built from 16 residues. The CDR3 DNA sequence: TGTGCCAGCAGTGAAACCCCCGGGGGCTATAATTCACCCCTCCACTTT. Protein product: CASSETPGGYNSPLHF.

The J gene is TRBJ1-6, the V gene TRBV7-8; TRBD1 is a possible D gene (5 bases). The CDR3 sequence is 13 residues long. Germline assignment: CDR1 SGHVS and CDR2 FQNEAQ. The CDR3 nucleotides read TGTGCAACCAGCGGGGGCTATAATTCACCCCTCCACTTT. Translation gives CATSGGYNSPLHF.

This chain connects TRBV2 to TRBJ2-7; a weak D match, TRBD2 (5 bases). The CDR3 covers 13 residues. The germline V and J ends were trimmed by 4 bases and 4 bases, with 11 bases remaining between them. Per germline, CDR1 SNHLY and CDR2 FYNNEI. This chain's CDR3 is CASSADSSYEQYV. As DNA, the CDR3 is TGTGCCAGCAGTGCGGACTCCTCATACGAGCAGTACGTC.

The chain employs TRBV5-1 and TRBJ2-5, with 10 bases matching TRBD2. CDR1 is SGHRS and CDR2 is YFSETQ in the germline V gene. The CDR3 sequence is 16 residues long. Unmatched junction bases numbered 6, after V lost 0 bases and J lost 4 bases. This CDR3 is CASSLDLAGEGETQYF. The CDR3 bases are TGCGCCAGCAGCTTGGATCTAGCGGGGGAGGGAGAGACCCAGTACTTC.

This clone was detected once. CDR3 DNA sequence: TGTGCCAGCAGCTTAAGACCGGGGGGGATTAACGAGCAGTACTTC. Its protein is CASSLRPGGINEQYF. The J gene is TRBJ2-7, the V gene TRBV7-2, with 8 positions matching TRBD2. Trimming removed 2 bases from V and 5 bases from J; junction bases left unmatched: 8. Germline V gene lookup returns CDR1 SGHTA and CDR2 FQGNSA. The CDR3 runs to 15 residues.

The V and J genes are TRBV9 and TRBJ2-2; 12 bases match TRBD2. This CDR3 region has 14 residues. Trimming removed 7 bases from V and 3 bases from J; junction bases left unmatched: 1. Germline CDR1 SGDLS, CDR2 YYNGEE. The CDR3 sequence is CASRLAGDTGELFF. Here the CDR3 DNA reads TGTGCCAGCCGACTAGCGGGAGACACCGGGGAGCTGTTTTTT.

This chain links TRBV28 with TRBJ2-4, with 11 bases fitting TRBD1. The CDR3 covers 17 residues. The V segment lost 5 bases and the J segment 3 bases; nucleotides outside the gene matches: 9. Germline V gene sequence: CDR1 MDHEN, CDR2 SYDVKM. CDR3 in amino acids: CASSPDRGLLDKNIQYF. The CDR3 bases are TGTGCCAGCAGTCCGGACAGGGGGCTGTTGGACAAAAACATTCAGTACTTC.

The chain uses TRBV3-1 (or the pseudogene TRBV3-2) and TRBJ2-2; D ambiguous. This CDR3 has 15 amino acids. The V gene lost 2 bases and the J gene lost 1 base, with 8 bases spanning the gap. Germline lookup yields CDR1 LGHDT and CDR2 YNNKEL (reference sequence). DNA of the CDR3: TGTGCCAGCAGCCAAACGGTCCTGAACACCGGGGAGCTGTTTTTT. Its translation is CASSQTVLNTGELFF.